These 30 T cell receptor beta chains were sequenced from one sample in a study of Tregs in tolerant kidney transplant recipients. The table came from immunoSEQ multiplex PCR; TCRdb's copy has only in-frame clones and leaves some out. The sample carries about 120,000 clones, roughly 92% recorded once. Source material: CD4+ T cells from blood. All receptors derive from a human donor in good health.

This chain connects TRBV27 to TRBJ2-5; D is undetermined. The CDR3 is 14 residues long. Germline V gene lookup returns CDR1 MNHEY and CDR2 SMNVEV (reference sequence). Trimming pared 2 bases from V and 2 bases from J, leaving 9 bases between. The CDR3 reads CASSLKSVQETQYF. The CDR3 bases are TGTGCCAGCAGTTTAAAGTCTGTTCAAGAGACCCAGTACTTC.

The chain links TRBV19 to TRBJ2-7, with 11 nucleotides matching TRBD2. V was clipped by 6 bases and J by 4 bases; unmatched bases: 11. Germline V lookup: CDR1 LNHDA, CDR2 SQIVND (reference sequence). The CDR3 loop spans 16 amino acids. CDR3 DNA sequence: TGTGCCAGTAGCTTAGGGCGGACTAGCGGGTTTTACGAGCAGTACTTC. Encoded protein: CASSLGRTSGFYEQYF.

The chain employs TRBV6-1 and TRBJ2-3; 7 bases align to TRBD1. J gave up 3 bases and V 3 bases, and 6 bases lay outside the gene matches. The CDR3 covers 15 residues. The germline gives CDR1 MNHNS, CDR2 SASEGT. CDR3 in amino acids: CASSDRGRQTDTQYF. The CDR3 bases are TGTGCCAGCAGTGATAGGGGGCGTCAGACAGATACGCAGTATTTT.

This clone was seen only a few times. The chain recombines TRBV2 with TRBJ1-5, with a weak D call TRBD1 (6 bases). This CDR3 comprises 12 residues. Germline CDR1 reads SNHLY; CDR2 reads FYNNEI. V lost 6 bases to trimming and J lost 6 bases, with 9 bases between them. This chain's CDR3 is CASSRGGQPQHF. The CDR3 region has the DNA TGTGCCAGCAGCAGGGGTGGTCAGCCCCAGCATTTT.

The chain employs TRBV30 and TRBJ1-3; D call uncertain. This CDR3 spans 13 amino acids. V lost 2 bases to trimming and J lost 2 bases, with 7 bases between them. CDR1 and CDR2 from the germline V gene are GTSNPN and SVGIG (reference sequence). CDR3 DNA sequence: TGTGCCTGGAGTACCTGGGCTGGAAACACCATATATTTT. Protein: CAWSTWAGNTIYF.

The chain carries TRBV19 and TRBJ1-4, with D unresolved. Trimming removed 5 bases from V and 0 bases from J, with 7 bases in between. Germline CDR1 and CDR2: LNHDA and SQIVND (reference sequence). There are 14 residues in the CDR3. The CDR3 DNA reads TGTGCCAGTAGTCAAGCTGCAACTAATGAAAAACTGTTTTTT. Amino acids: CASSQAATNEKLFF.

The CDR3 nucleotides read TGCGCCAGCAGCTGGCAGGGGTTGGAAAACTATGGCTACACCTTC. The encoded protein is CASSWQGLENYGYTF. V and J are TRBV5-1 and TRBJ1-2; D perhaps matches TRBD1 (6 bases). Deletions cut 3 bases from V and 2 bases from J, with 14 bases between. The CDR3 is 15 amino acids. Germline V gene data show CDR1 as SGHRS and CDR2 as YFSETQ.

The chain combines TRBV6-5 with TRBJ2-3, with D possibly matching TRBD2 (5 bases). Germline lookup yields CDR1 MNHEY and CDR2 SVGAGI. V was trimmed by 5 bases and J by 3 bases, leaving 6 bases between them. This CDR3 is built from 12 residues. CDR3: CASSEGTDTQYF. The CDR3 DNA reads as TGTGCCAGCAGTGAGGGTACAGATACGCAGTATTTT.

The CDR3 is CASSLAGYEQYF. CDR3 in DNA: TGTGCCAGCAGCTTAGCAGGGTACGAGCAGTACTTC. The chain joins TRBV11-2 to TRBJ2-7; D is possibly TRBD1 (5 bases). CDR1 is SGHAT, CDR2 FQNNGV, per germline. This CDR3 is 12 amino acids long. Trimming pared 1 base from V and 4 bases from J, leaving 5 bases between. Combining the CDR3 with reference TRBV11-2 and TRBJ2-7 gives the whole variable domain EAGVAQSPRYKIIEKRQSVAFWCNPISGHATLYWYQQILGQGPKLLIQFQNNGVVDDSQLPKDRFSAERLKGVDSTLKIQPAKLEDSAVYLCASSLAGYEQYFGPGTRLTVT.

This chain connects TRBV11-2 to TRBJ2-1; 10 bases align to TRBD2. The length of the CDR3 is 15 residues. V lost 4 bases to trimming and J lost 0 bases; unmatched junction nucleotides: 0. Germline V lookup: CDR1 SGHAT, CDR2 FQNNGV. The CDR3 region is CASSSSGSSYNEQFF. Written as DNA, the CDR3 is TGTGCCAGCAGCTCTAGCGGGAGCTCCTACAATGAGCAGTTCTTC.

This chain joins TRBV6-1 and TRBJ2-7, with 10 bases lining up with TRBD2. The CDR3 extends over 13 amino acids. Germline CDR1 and CDR2: MNHNS and SASEGT. V trimming: 7 bases; J trimming: 2 bases; junction bases outside the gene matches: 2. CDR3 sequence: CASNSGGAYEQYF. CDR3 nucleotides: TGTGCCAGCAACAGCGGGGGGGCCTACGAGCAGTACTTC.

J is TRBJ2-7 and V is TRBV2, with TRBD1 identical over 7 bases. The CDR3 loop spans 14 amino acids. V trimming: 4 bases; J trimming: 6 bases; junction bases outside the gene matches: 9. Germline CDR1 reads SNHLY; CDR2 reads FYNNEI. In DNA form, the CDR3 reads TGTGCCAGCAGTGTAGGCAGGGGGACGGGCGAGCAGTACTTC. As protein: CASSVGRGTGEQYF.

V is TRBV4-1 and J is TRBJ1-5; D remains unclear. CDR3 size: 15 residues. The V end lost 1 base, the J end lost 2 bases, and 9 bases lay between the germline ends. Germline-derived CDR1 and CDR2 are MGHRA and YSYEKL. The CDR3 sequence: CASSQVGLGNQPQHF. The CDR3 nucleotides read TGCGCCAGCAGCCAAGTGGGGTTGGGCAATCAGCCCCAGCATTTT.

This clone was counted a single time. This rearrangement joins TRBV18 to TRBJ1-2, with D perhaps matching TRBD1 (5 bases). There are 15 residues in the CDR3. CDR1 KGHSH and CDR2 LQKENI come from the germline V gene. Trimming stripped 3 bases from V and 3 bases from J, with 14 bases between. This CDR3 reads CASSPPGGWDYGYTF. CDR3 sequence (DNA): TGTGCCAGCTCACCCCCGGGGGGATGGGACTATGGCTACACCTTC.

This chain joins TRBV2 and TRBJ2-2; D uncertain. CDR3 length: 14 amino acids. Germline V gene sequence: CDR1 SNHLY, CDR2 FYNNEI. Trimming took 5 bases from V and 6 from J, leaving 13 bases between them. The CDR3, as DNA: TGTGCCAGCAGTCCCCTGGGTTTTCCCGGGGAGCTGTTTTTT. This translates into CASSPLGFPGELFF.

The chain joins TRBV18 to TRBJ1-1; a possible D gene is TRBD1 (6 bases). The germline gives CDR1 KGHSH, CDR2 LQKENI. The CDR3 length is 12 residues. V lost 0 bases, J lost 8 bases, and 7 bases lay in between. The CDR3 sequence: CASSPPGAEAFF. CDR3 nucleotides: TGTGCCAGCTCACCACCGGGGGCAGAAGCTTTCTTT.

The V call is TRBV30, the J call TRBJ2-7, with unresolved D. The CDR3 is 12 amino acids. CDR1 is GTSNPN and CDR2 is SVGIG in the germline V gene (reference sequence). V was shortened by 4 bases and J by 0 bases, with 7 bases between the two germline ends. In DNA, the CDR3 is TGTGCCTGGACGACGAGCTCCTACGAGCAGTACTTC. Translating it yields CAWTTSSYEQYF. Supplemented by reference TRBV30 and TRBJ2-7, the full variable domain reads SQTIHQWPATLVQPVGSPLSLECTVEGTSNPNLYWYRQAAGRGLQLLFYSVGIGQISSEVPQNLSASRPQDRQFILSSKKLLLSDSGFYLCAWTTSSYEQYFGPGTRLTVT.

The chain employs TRBV5-8 and TRBJ1-2; tentatively, D is TRBD1 (6 bases). Trimming removed 6 bases at V and 5 bases at J, with 8 bases between. The CDR3 runs 11 residues. Germline loops: CDR1 SGHTS, CDR2 YDEGEE. This chain's CDR3 is CASKQGYGYTF. Here the CDR3 DNA reads TGTGCCAGCAAACAGGGATATGGCTACACCTTC. Full variable domain (outside the CDR3, taken from reference TRBV5-8 and TRBJ1-2): EAGVTQSPTHLIKTRGQQATLRCSPISGHTSVYWYQQALGLGLQFLLWYDEGEERNRGNFPPRFSGRQFPNYSSELNVNALELEDSALYLCASKQGYGYTFGSGTRLTVV.

With respect to this clone: Germline and junction disagree at one end, which may indicate a read error. The chain has TRBV7-7 and TRBJ2-5; either TRBD1 or TRBD2 may supply D (5 bases each). Per the germline V gene, CDR1 is SSHAT and CDR2 is FNYEAQ (reference sequence). This CDR3 region has 13 residues. CDR3 nucleotide sequence: TGTGCTAGCAGCTGGTGGGACGAGGAGACCCAGTACTTC. It encodes CASSWWDEETQYF.

This clone was recorded a few times. CDR3 loop: CASRYREKLFF. In nucleotides, the CDR3 is TGTGCCAGCAGGTACAGGGAAAAACTGTTTTTT. The chain employs TRBV27 and TRBJ1-4; the D gene is possibly TRBD1 (5 bases). V was shortened by 6 bases and J by 8 bases, with 7 bases between the two germline ends. The CDR3 totals 11 residues. Germline V gene lookup returns CDR1 MNHEY and CDR2 SMNVEV (reference sequence).

This clone was counted a single time. V is TRBV15 and J is TRBJ2-3, with TRBD2 matching 11 bases. V trimming: 0 bases; J trimming: 1 base; junction bases outside the gene matches: 9. Looked up from germline, CDR1 is LNHNV and CDR2 is YYDKDF (reference sequence). The CDR3 length is 19 residues. DNA of the CDR3: TGTGCCACCAGCAGAGATCCTGCACTAGCGGGAGTTGGCACAGATACGCAGTATTTT. Translated, it gives CATSRDPALAGVGTDTQYF.

This chain uses TRBV19 with TRBJ2-2, with D hard to call. There are 15 residues in the CDR3. CDR1 and CDR2 (germline): LNHDA, SQIVND (reference sequence). V was trimmed by 7 bases and J by 1 base, leaving 13 bases between them. DNA for the CDR3: TGTGCCAGTACGGTGGGTTTTTGGAACACCGGGGAGCTGTTTTTT. Its translation: CASTVGFWNTGELFF.

The chain employs TRBV5-4 and TRBJ1-1; D remains unclear. This CDR3 has 14 amino acids. Germline V gene lookup returns CDR1 SGHNT and CDR2 YYREEE (reference sequence). The V gene lost 0 bases and the J gene lost 2 bases, with 8 bases spanning the gap. CDR3 DNA: TGTGCCAGCAGCTTGGCCGGACCAAACACTGAAGCTTTCTTT. Its translation is CASSLAGPNTEAFF.

V gene TRBV5-6 combines with J gene TRBJ2-5; no firm D call. The length of the CDR3 is 11 residues. CDR1 is SGHDT, CDR2 YYEEEE, per germline. V shed 7 bases and J shed 5 bases, with 9 bases lying between them. CDR3 loop: CASATGETQYF. CDR3 sequence (DNA): TGTGCCAGCGCCACCGGGGAGACCCAGTACTTC.

Details on this clone: Distinct nucleotide sequences in the sample also encode this CDR3. The chain links TRBV11-2 to TRBJ1-1; no clear D. CDR1 and CDR2 (germline): SGHAT, FQNNGV. Between the trimmed V and J ends, which lost 6 bases and 5 bases, there was a span of 16 bases. The CDR3 is 14 amino acids. CDR3 nucleotide sequence: TGTGCCAGCAGTCTCGACGGAGGAGGAACTGAAGCTTTCTTT. As protein: CASSLDGGGTEAFF. Complete variable domain (other parts from reference TRBV11-2 and TRBJ1-1): EAGVAQSPRYKIIEKRQSVAFWCNPISGHATLYWYQQILGQGPKLLIQFQNNGVVDDSQLPKDRFSAERLKGVDSTLKIQPAKLEDSAVYLCASSLDGGGTEAFFGQGTRLTVV.

V and J are TRBV7-9 and TRBJ2-1, with TRBD1 matching 9 bases. V shed 5 bases and J 7 bases; nucleotides not matched to a gene: 9. Germline CDR1 reads SEHNR; CDR2 reads FQNEAQ (reference sequence). This CDR3 region has 15 residues. The CDR3 region is CASSRRGTGRNEQFF. In nucleotides, the CDR3 is TGTGCCAGCAGCCGACGGGGGACAGGGAGAAATGAGCAGTTCTTC.

This clone is a singleton in its sample. The V gene is TRBV7-9, the J gene TRBJ2-6, with TRBD1 matching over 11 bases. This CDR3 contains 18 residues. J lost 2 bases, V lost 4 bases, and 7 bases had no gene match. Per the germline V gene, CDR1 is SEHNR and CDR2 is FQNEAQ (reference sequence). As DNA, the CDR3 is TGTGCCAGCAGCTCCCGTCAGGACAGGGGGCCTGGGGCCAACGTCCTGACTTTC. Its translation: CASSSRQDRGPGANVLTF.

The chain links TRBV29-1 to TRBJ2-3; 7 nucleotides align to TRBD2. This CDR3 has 15 amino acids. With V trimmed by 4 bases and J by 5 bases, 12 bases remained unmatched. Germline-derived CDR1 and CDR2 are SQVTM and ANQGSEA. CDR3 sequence (DNA): TGCAGCGTTGCCTCGGGGCTAGCGGAGAGAGATACGCAGTATTTT. Translated, it gives CSVASGLAERDTQYF.

The chain uses TRBV7-9 and TRBJ1-1, with a tentative D call TRBD1 (5 bases). Per germline, CDR1 SEHNR and CDR2 FQNEAQ (reference sequence). The V gene lost 6 bases and the J gene lost 1 base, with 15 bases spanning the gap. The CDR3 consists of 15 residues. The CDR3 sequence: CASSRPGEGNTEAFF. The CDR3 DNA follows: TGTGCCAGCAGTCGTCCGGGGGAAGGGAACACTGAAGCTTTCTTT.

This chain uses TRBV19 with TRBJ1-5; D may be TRBD1 (5 bases). Per the germline V gene, CDR1 is LNHDA and CDR2 is SQIVND (reference sequence). This CDR3 spans 14 amino acids. Trimming pared 1 base from V and 6 bases from J, leaving 10 bases between. The CDR3 sequence: CASSIGGEVQPQHF. CDR3 DNA sequence: TGTGCCAGTAGTATAGGGGGGGAGGTTCAGCCCCAGCATTTT.